This paragraph covers one TCR beta chain sequence. The source of the sample is a study of identical twins. In TCRdb, the 5' RACE reads were re-called with MiXCR into one record per CDR3 protein. The sample holds about 720,000 distinct CDR3 sequences, about 20% seen once. Between the trimmed V and J ends, which lost 0 bases and 4 bases, there was a span of 11 bases. CDR1 is MNHEY and CDR2 is SMNVEV in the germline V gene (reference sequence). CDR3 length: 15 residues. This sample also appeared in a second study, on T cells expressing NK-cell markers.

The sequenced sample consisted of PBMCs. The clonotype originates from a young woman in good health. The chain links TRBV27 to TRBJ2-3; a weak D match, TRBD2 (6 bases). The CDR3 reads CASSLSWTTSDTQYF. Here the CDR3 DNA reads TGTGCCAGCAGTTTATCTTGGACTACCTCAGATACGCAGTATTTT.